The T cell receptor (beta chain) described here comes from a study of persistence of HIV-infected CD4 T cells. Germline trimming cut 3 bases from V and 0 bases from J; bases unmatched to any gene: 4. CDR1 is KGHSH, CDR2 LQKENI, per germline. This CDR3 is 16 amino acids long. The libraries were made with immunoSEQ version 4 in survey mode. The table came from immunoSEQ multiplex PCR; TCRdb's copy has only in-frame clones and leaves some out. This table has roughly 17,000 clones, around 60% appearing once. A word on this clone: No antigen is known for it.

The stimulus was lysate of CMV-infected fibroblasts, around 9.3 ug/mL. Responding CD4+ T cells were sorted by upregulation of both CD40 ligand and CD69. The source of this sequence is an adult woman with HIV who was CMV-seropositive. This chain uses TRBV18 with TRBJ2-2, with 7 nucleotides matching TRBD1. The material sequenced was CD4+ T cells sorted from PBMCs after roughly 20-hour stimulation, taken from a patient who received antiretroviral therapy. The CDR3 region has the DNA TGTGCCAGCTCACCCGACAGGGCCTCGAACACCGGGGAGCTGTTTTTT. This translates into CASSPDRASNTGELFF.